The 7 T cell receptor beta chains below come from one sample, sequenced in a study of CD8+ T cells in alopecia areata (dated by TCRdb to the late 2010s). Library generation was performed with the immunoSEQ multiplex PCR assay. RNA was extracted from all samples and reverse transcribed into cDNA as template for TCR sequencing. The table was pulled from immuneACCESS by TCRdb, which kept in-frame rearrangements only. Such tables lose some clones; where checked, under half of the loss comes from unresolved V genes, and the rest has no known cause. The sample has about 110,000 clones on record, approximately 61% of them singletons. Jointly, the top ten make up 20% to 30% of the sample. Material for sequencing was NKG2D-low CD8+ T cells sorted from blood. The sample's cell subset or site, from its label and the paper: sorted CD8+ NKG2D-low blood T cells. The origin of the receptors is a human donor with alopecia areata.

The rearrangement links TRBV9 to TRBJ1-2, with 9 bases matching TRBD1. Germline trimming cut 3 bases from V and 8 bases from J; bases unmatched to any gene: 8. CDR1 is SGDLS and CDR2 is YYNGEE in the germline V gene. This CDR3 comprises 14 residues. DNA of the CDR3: TGTGCCAGCAGCGGAACAGGGGGCTGGGCGGGCTACACCTTC. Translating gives CASSGTGGWAGYTF.

The DNA of the CDR3 is TGTGCCAGCAGTGATGCAGGGTACAATGAGCAGTTCTTC. Encoded protein: CASSDAGYNEQFF. The J gene is TRBJ2-1, the V gene TRBV27, with D perhaps matching TRBD1 (5 bases). The CDR3 is made up of 13 amino acids. V lost 5 bases to trimming and J lost 4 bases, with 9 bases between them. Germline V lookup: CDR1 MNHEY, CDR2 SMNVEV (reference sequence).

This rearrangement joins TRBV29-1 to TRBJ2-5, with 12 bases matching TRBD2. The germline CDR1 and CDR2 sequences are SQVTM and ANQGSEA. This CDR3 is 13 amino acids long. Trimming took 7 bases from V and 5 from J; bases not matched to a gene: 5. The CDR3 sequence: CSARGTSGETQYF. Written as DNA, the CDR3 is TGCAGCGCCCGGGGGACTAGCGGGGAGACCCAGTACTTC.

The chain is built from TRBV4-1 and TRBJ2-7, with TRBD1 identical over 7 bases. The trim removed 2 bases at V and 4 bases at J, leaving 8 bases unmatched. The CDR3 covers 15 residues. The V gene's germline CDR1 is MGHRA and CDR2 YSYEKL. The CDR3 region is CASSQSEGAPYEQYF. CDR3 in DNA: TGCGCCAGCAGCCAAAGTGAGGGGGCGCCGTACGAGCAGTACTTC.

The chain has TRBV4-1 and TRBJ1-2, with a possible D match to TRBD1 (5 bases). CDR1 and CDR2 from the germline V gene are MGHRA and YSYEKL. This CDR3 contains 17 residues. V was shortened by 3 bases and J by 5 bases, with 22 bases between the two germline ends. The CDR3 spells CASSHSPAPRVGYGYTF. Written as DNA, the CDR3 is TGCGCCAGCAGCCATTCCCCTGCCCCCAGGGTAGGATATGGCTACACCTTC.

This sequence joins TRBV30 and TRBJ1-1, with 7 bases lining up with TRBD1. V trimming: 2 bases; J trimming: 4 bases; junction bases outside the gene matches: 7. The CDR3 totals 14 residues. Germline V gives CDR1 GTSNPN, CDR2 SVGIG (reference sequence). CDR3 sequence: CAWSTGAVGTEAFF. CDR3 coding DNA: TGTGCCTGGAGTACAGGGGCGGTCGGCACTGAAGCTTTCTTT. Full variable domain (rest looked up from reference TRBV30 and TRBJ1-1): SQTIHQWPATLVQPVGSPLSLECTVEGTSNPNLYWYRQAAGRGLQLLFYSVGIGQISSEVPQNLSASRPQDRQFILSSKKLLLSDSGFYLCAWSTGAVGTEAFFGQGTRLTVV.

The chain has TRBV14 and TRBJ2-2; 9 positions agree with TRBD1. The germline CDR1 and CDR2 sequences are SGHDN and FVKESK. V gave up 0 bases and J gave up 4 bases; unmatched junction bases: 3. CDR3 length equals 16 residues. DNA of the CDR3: TGTGCCAGCAGCCAAGAGGGACAGGGCCCCACCGGGGAGCTGTTTTTT. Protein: CASSQEGQGPTGELFF.